The clone carrying this TCR beta chain occurred many times. A universal primer site and UMIs were added as TCR cDNA was made by 5'RACE template switching. One entry per CDR3 protein, called by TCRdb with MiXCR from the 5' RACE reads. The repertoire holds 310,000 or so distinct CDR3 sequences, 3.6% seen once, with about a quarter in the top ten. The sample originates from a study of T cells after yellow fever vaccination. CDR3 length equals 18 residues. Germline V gene data show CDR1 as SEHNR and CDR2 as FQNEAQ (reference sequence). Trimming removed 4 bases from V and 3 bases from J; junction bases left unmatched: 11.

This chain joins TRBV7-9 and TRBJ2-7; 14 nucleotides agree with TRBD2. The sample in question was PBMCs, obtained on the day of the yellow fever booster vaccination. The source of this sequence is a man aged 18-30 years who received the YFV17D yellow fever vaccine. CDR3 in amino acids: CASSSTAGLAGVNYEQYV. The CDR3 region has the DNA TGTGCCAGCAGCTCGACCGCGGGACTAGCGGGGGTTAACTACGAGCAGTACGTC.